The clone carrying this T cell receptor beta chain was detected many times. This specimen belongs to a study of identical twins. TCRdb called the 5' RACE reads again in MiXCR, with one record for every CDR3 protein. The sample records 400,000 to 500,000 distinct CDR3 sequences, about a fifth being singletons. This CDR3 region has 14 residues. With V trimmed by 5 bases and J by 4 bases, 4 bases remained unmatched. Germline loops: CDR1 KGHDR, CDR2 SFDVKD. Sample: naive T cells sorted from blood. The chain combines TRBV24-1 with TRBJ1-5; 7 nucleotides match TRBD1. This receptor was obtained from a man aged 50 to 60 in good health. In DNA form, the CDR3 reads TGTGCCACCAGTGTAGGGGGCGGAAATCAGCCCCAGCATTTT. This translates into CATSVGGGNQPQHF.